These 3 T cell receptor beta chains came from one sample sequenced in a study of blood T cell repertoires in COVID-19. Profiled with immunoSEQ multiplex PCR; TCRdb holds only in-frame clones, not every one. This table holds about 9,000 clones, 84% found once. What was sequenced was peripheral blood. The source of these receptors is a human donor in a cohort sampled during active COVID-19.

This chain connects TRBV7-9 to TRBJ2-3; 9 bases agree with TRBD2. The CDR3 consists of 16 residues. Losses at the gene ends were 1 base for V and 3 bases for J; bases not matched to a gene: 5. Germline V gives CDR1 SEHNR, CDR2 FQNEAQ (reference sequence). CDR3 in amino acids: CASSLVSGLATDTQYF. In DNA, the CDR3 is TGTGCCAGCAGCTTAGTATCCGGACTAGCGACAGATACGCAGTATTTT.

The chain combines TRBV2 with TRBJ1-2, with D possibly TRBD1 on 5 matching bases. Germline V gene sequence: CDR1 SNHLY, CDR2 FYNNEI. V lost 5 bases to trimming and J lost 4 bases, with 14 bases between them. This CDR3 has 14 residues. DNA of the CDR3: TGTGCCAGCAGTCGGGACGGAGGGGTCTATGGCTACACCTTC. Translation: CASSRDGGVYGYTF.

V gene TRBV6-5 combines with J gene TRBJ1-2; 9 positions agree with TRBD1. This CDR3 is 14 amino acids long. With V trimmed by 2 bases and J by 3 bases, 1 base remained unmatched. Per germline, CDR1 MNHEY and CDR2 SVGAGI. DNA for the CDR3: TGTGCCAGCAGTTACAGGACAGGGGACTATGGCTACACCTTC. It translates to CASSYRTGDYGYTF.